This T cell receptor (beta chain) emerged from a study of regulatory T cells in long-lasting Graves disease. For TCR beta, libraries came from iRepertoire HTBI primers and Arm-PCR of CDR3 regions. Each CDR3 protein gets one entry after TCRdb re-called the multiplex PCR reads with MiXCR. Among 500,000 to 700,000 distinct CDR3 sequences listed, about 16% were seen once. Specified time point: newly diagnosed GD, antithyroid drugs for less than 3 months. TCR sequences were obtained from RNA taken from PBMCs. V shed 8 bases and J shed 3 bases, with 20 bases lying between them. The CDR3 covers 16 residues. Germline CDR1 MDHEN, CDR2 SYDVKM. The data were also submitted as part of a second study, on T cells in Graves' hyperthyroidism and ophthalmopathy.

This sample comprised peripheral blood mononuclear cells (PBMCs), obtained at new diagnosis, from a patient treated with antithyroid drugs. This clonotype was obtained from a woman between 25 and 40 years old with Graves disease. The chain combines TRBV28 with TRBJ1-5; D uncertain. This chain's CDR3 is CASASATKAFNQPQHF. As DNA, the CDR3 is TGTGCCAGCGCCTCCGCCACCAAGGCGTTCAATCAGCCCCAGCATTTT.